Below, 28 T cell receptor beta chains from the same sample are listed, as sequenced in a study of T cells in Graves' hyperthyroidism and ophthalmopathy. TCR beta CDR3 region amplification was performed from RNA transcripts. The HTBI primer set was used in a first-round RT-PCR of the TCR CDR3. MiXCR, applied by TCRdb to the multiplex PCR reads, yields one record per CDR3 protein. Among 650,000 to 800,000 distinct CDR3 sequences listed, 45% were seen once. Material: peripheral blood or thyroid tissue (not recorded which). These receptors all stem from an adult man with Graves' disease, either hyperthyroidism or ophthalmopathy (not recorded which).

The gene calls are TRBV2 and TRBJ1-3; D is undetermined. V shed 4 bases and J shed 3 bases, with 13 bases lying between them. Germline V gene sequence: CDR1 SNHLY, CDR2 FYNNEI. The CDR3 spans 15 residues. The CDR3 loop reads CASSAKRSFGNTIYF. CDR3 nucleotides: TGTGCCAGCAGTGCCAAAAGGTCCTTTGGAAACACCATATATTTT.

V is TRBV12-3 or TRBV12-4 and J is TRBJ1-5, with D unresolved. This CDR3 is 15 amino acids long. The germline V and J ends were trimmed by 7 bases and 7 bases, with 20 bases remaining between them. The DNA for the CDR3 is TGTGCCAGCAATCGAGGTCGGGGATCAGGACAGCCCCAGCATTTT. As protein: CASNRGRGSGQPQHF.

The table lists this clonotype with a few counts. The rearrangement joins TRBV4-1 to TRBJ1-5; no clear D. The V and J ends lost 0 bases and 10 bases respectively, with 16 bases between them. Germline values: CDR1 MGHRA, CDR2 YSYEKL. The length of the CDR3 is 15 residues. The CDR3 protein is CASSQDMPVTQPQHF. Here the CDR3 DNA reads TGCGCCAGCAGCCAAGATATGCCGGTTACGCAACCCCAGCATTTT.

This clonotype occurred many times. V is TRBV29-1 and J is TRBJ1-5; D unclear. Germline V gene sequence: CDR1 SQVTM, CDR2 ANQGSEA. Trimming removed 7 bases from V and 3 bases from J, with 13 bases in between. The CDR3 sequence is 13 residues long. DNA for the CDR3: TGCAGCGCCTATATTGGGGACAATCAGCCCCAGCATTTT. This gives the protein CSAYIGDNQPQHF.

A word on this clonotype: A much larger clone lies one base from this, so it may be a read error. This chain links TRBV2 with TRBJ2-7; D perhaps matches TRBD2 (6 bases). The CDR3 length is 13 residues. V shed 0 bases and J shed 9 bases, with 12 bases lying between them. Looked up from germline, CDR1 is SNHLY and CDR2 is FYNNEI. CDR3: CASSEARRGGQYF. CDR3 DNA sequence: TGTGCCAGCAGTGAAGCACGTCGGGGAGGGCAGTACTTC.

This chain links TRBV9 with TRBJ1-5; D is uncertain. The CDR3 covers 15 residues. Looked up from germline, CDR1 is SGDLS and CDR2 is YYNGEE. With 1 base removed from V and 7 bases from J, the gap between germline ends came to 15 bases. CDR3 loop: CASSVFGEFDQPQHF. The CDR3 DNA reads TGTGCCAGCAGCGTATTCGGGGAGTTTGACCAGCCCCAGCATTTT.

This clonotype was observed a single time. The chain links TRBV14 to TRBJ1-3; 12 bases agree with TRBD1. V was clipped by 4 bases and J by 0 bases; unmatched bases: 4. This CDR3 has 17 residues. Germline CDR1 and CDR2: SGHDN and FVKESK. CDR3 sequence: CASSPGTGGVSGNTIYF. The DNA of the CDR3 is TGTGCCAGCAGCCCTGGGACAGGGGGCGTCTCTGGAAACACCATATATTTT.

This clonotype was observed a handful of times. This chain joins TRBV9 and TRBJ1-3; D uncertain. Germline V gene sequence: CDR1 SGDLS, CDR2 YYNGEE. Trimming cost V 0 bases and J 2 bases, with 6 bases left between them. The CDR3 consists of 14 residues. CDR3 amino acids: CASSVGWAGNTIYF. CDR3 in DNA: TGTGCCAGCAGCGTAGGCTGGGCTGGAAACACCATATATTTT.

This clonotype was detected many times. The V call is TRBV20-1, the J call TRBJ2-7; 7 nucleotides agree with TRBD2. CDR1 and CDR2 (germline): DFQATT, SNEGSKA (reference sequence). This CDR3 is built from 14 residues. Trimming took 3 bases from V and 3 from J; bases not matched to a gene: 8. The CDR3 DNA reads TGCAGTGCTAGCCCCAGCGGGGTCGTCTACGAGCAGTACTTC. Protein sequence: CSASPSGVVYEQYF.

This chain uses TRBV7-9 with TRBJ1-2, with a weak D call TRBD1 (5 bases). Germline values: CDR1 SEHNR, CDR2 FQNEAQ (reference sequence). The ends were cut back, 5 bases at V and 2 bases at J, with 15 bases in the middle. The CDR3 extends over 15 amino acids. CDR3 sequence (DNA): TGTGCCAGCAGCCCTGGGCAGGGTCAGAACTATGGCTACACCTTC. Protein product: CASSPGQGQNYGYTF.

The gene calls are TRBV5-1 and TRBJ2-2; D possibly corresponds to TRBD1 (5 bases). Germline lookup yields CDR1 SGHRS and CDR2 YFSETQ. Trimming took 4 bases from V and 0 from J, leaving 13 bases between them. CDR3 size: 16 residues. The CDR3 region has the DNA TGCGCCAGCAGCCCCCGACAGAGTTCGAACACCGGGGAGCTGTTTTTT. Protein: CASSPRQSSNTGELFF.

The chain employs TRBV7-9 and TRBJ1-6; D ambiguous. V lost 4 bases and J lost 0, with 13 bases in between. Germline CDR1 SEHNR, CDR2 FQNEAQ (reference sequence). CDR3 length: 17 residues. CDR3 residues: CASSWGRKSSYNSPLHF. The CDR3 DNA is TGTGCCAGCAGCTGGGGTCGGAAGAGCTCCTATAATTCACCCCTCCACTTT. The full variable domain, with the rest looked up from reference TRBV7-9 and TRBJ1-6, is DTGVSQNPRHKITKRGQNVTFRCDPISEHNRLYWYRQTLGQGPEFLTYFQNEAQLEKSRLLSDRFSAERPKGSFSTLEIQRTEQGDSAMYLCASSWGRKSSYNSPLHFGNGTRLTVT.

This clonotype was observed many times. The J gene is TRBJ2-7, the V gene TRBV7-8, with D tentatively TRBD1 (5 bases). This CDR3 region has 8 residues. Germline CDR1 is SGHVS and CDR2 is FQNEAQ. CDR3 amino acids: CASSPQGV. CDR3 in DNA: TGTGCCAGCAGCCCTCAGGGTGTG.

This clonotype was seen a few times. The chain carries TRBV5-6 and TRBJ2-5; the match to TRBD2 covers 13 bases. V shed 4 bases, J shed 5 bases, and the junction held 11 bases outside the gene matches. Germline lookup yields CDR1 SGHDT and CDR2 YYEEEE. The CDR3 length is 17 residues. The CDR3 loop is CASSPRLAGGRRETQYF. The DNA of the CDR3 is TGTGCCAGCAGCCCGAGACTAGCGGGGGGCCGGAGGGAGACCCAGTACTTC.

This clonotype was detected a few times. The rearrangement uses TRBV7-2 and TRBJ2-7, with D unclear. The V gene lost 0 bases and the J gene lost 5 bases, with 14 bases spanning the gap. This CDR3 has 15 residues. The germline V gene encodes CDR1 SGHTA and CDR2 FQGNSA. The CDR3 reads CASSLAARLGNEQYF. CDR3 DNA sequence: TGTGCCAGCAGCTTAGCCGCCAGGCTTGGGAACGAGCAGTACTTC.

This chain uses TRBV5-1 with TRBJ1-4; possibly TRBD1 for D (5 bases). The CDR3 extends over 17 amino acids. Germline V lookup: CDR1 SGHRS, CDR2 YFSETQ. V gave up 4 bases and J gave up 0 bases, with 16 bases separating them. The CDR3 bases are TGCGCCAGCAGCGAACATGACAGAGTGGCAACTAATGAAAAACTGTTTTTT. This gives the protein CASSEHDRVATNEKLFF.

This clonotype was found once. The chain employs TRBV10-3 and TRBJ1-5, with 8 bases matching TRBD1. The CDR3 sequence is 15 residues long. The junction had 6 bases not matched to a gene; V was cut back by 5 bases and J by 3 bases. The germline V gene encodes CDR1 ENHRY and CDR2 SYGVKD. This CDR3 is CAISRAQGDNQPQHF. CDR3 DNA: TGTGCCATCAGTCGCGCACAGGGGGACAATCAGCCCCAGCATTTT.

This rearrangement joins TRBV9 to TRBJ1-5, with no clear D. Between the trimmed V and J ends, which lost 6 bases and 4 bases, there was a span of 17 bases. This CDR3 is 15 amino acids long. Germline-derived CDR1 and CDR2 are SGDLS and YYNGEE. In DNA, the CDR3 is TGTGCCAGCAATCGGGAGGGATCAGGAAATCAGCCCCAGCATTTT. This encodes CASNREGSGNQPQHF.

J is TRBJ2-7 and V is TRBV7-9, with D perhaps TRBD1 (6 bases). This CDR3 has 14 residues. Germline values: CDR1 SEHNR, CDR2 FQNEAQ (reference sequence). Trimming removed 3 bases at V and 2 bases at J, with 11 bases between. CDR3 bases: TGTGCCAGCAGCTTTACAGGGACAACCTACGAGCAGTACTTC. It encodes CASSFTGTTYEQYF.

This clonotype is a singleton in its sample. J is TRBJ1-2 and V is TRBV10-3; 10 bases line up with TRBD1. This CDR3 has 13 residues. CDR1 is ENHRY and CDR2 is SYGVKD in the germline V gene. V lost 11 bases to trimming and J lost 4 bases; unmatched junction nucleotides: 7. CDR3 sequence: CAGQGQGVYGYTF. The CDR3 nucleotides read TGTGCCGGCCAAGGACAGGGGGTCTATGGCTACACCTTC.

The chain is built from TRBV4-1 and TRBJ2-5; D call uncertain. The CDR3 spans 13 residues. Per the germline V gene, CDR1 is MGHRA and CDR2 is YSYEKL. Trimming pared 3 bases from V and 1 base from J, leaving 6 bases between. The CDR3 sequence is CASSQKGQETQYF. The CDR3, as DNA: TGCGCCAGCAGCCAGAAAGGCCAAGAGACCCAGTACTTC.

There are a few counts of this clonotype. V is TRBV7-9 and J is TRBJ1-6; TRBD1 agrees at 8 bases. Germline lookup yields CDR1 SEHNR and CDR2 FQNEAQ (reference sequence). The CDR3 spans 16 residues. V lost 6 bases and J lost 1; bases outside the gene matches: 5. In DNA form, the CDR3 reads TGTGCCAGCAGGATGGGACAGGCGTCCTATAATTCACCCCTCCACTTT. Its protein is CASRMGQASYNSPLHF.

This sequence joins TRBV10-3 and TRBJ1-2, with 7 bases identical to TRBD1. V shed 4 bases, J shed 6 bases, and the junction held 8 bases outside the gene matches. CDR1 and CDR2 from the germline V gene are ENHRY and SYGVKD. CDR3 length: 14 residues. CDR3 amino acids: CAISGTGDGDGYTF. CDR3 DNA sequence: TGTGCCATCAGTGGTACAGGGGACGGAGATGGCTACACCTTC.

On this clonotype: The final CDR3 position lacks the conserved phenylalanine or tryptophan, pointing to a likely read error. The chain couples TRBV7-2 to TRBJ1-1; D unclear. V gave up 5 bases and J gave up 7 bases, with 14 bases separating them. The CDR3 has 13 amino acids. In germline, CDR1 is SGHTA, CDR2 FQGNSA. In DNA form, the CDR3 reads TGTGCCAGCAGCCCACCCCGGAGGCTTGAAGCTTTCCTT. Protein sequence: CASSPPRRLEAFL.

This clonotype was counted a few times. The chain carries TRBV7-2 and TRBJ1-2; D perhaps matches TRBD1 (6 bases). Trimming left V 5 bases short and J 4 bases short, with 14 bases between. Germline CDR1 is SGHTA and CDR2 is FQGNSA. The CDR3 covers 14 residues. CDR3 loop: CASSDAGTLYGYTF. In DNA, the CDR3 is TGTGCCAGCAGCGATGCCGGGACACTCTATGGCTACACCTTC.

This chain joins TRBV11-2 and TRBJ2-5; 11 bases match TRBD2. Germline CDR1 is SGHAT and CDR2 is FQNNGV. V trimming: 0 bases; J trimming: 6 bases; junction bases outside the gene matches: 6. CDR3 length: 16 residues. CDR3 protein: CASSLDGASGGKTQYF. The CDR3, as DNA: TGTGCCAGCAGCTTAGATGGGGCTAGCGGGGGGAAGACCCAGTACTTC.

The chain recombines TRBV9 with TRBJ1-2; weak D call: TRBD1 (5 bases). Trimming cost V 4 bases and J 2 bases, with 15 bases left between them. The CDR3 is 15 residues long. Germline V lookup: CDR1 SGDLS, CDR2 YYNGEE. The CDR3 loop is CASSQLSGRNYGYTF. The CDR3 nucleotides are TGTGCCAGCAGCCAATTATCAGGGAGGAACTATGGCTACACCTTC.

This chain connects TRBV2 to TRBJ2-2; TRBD1 might be the D (6 bases). From germline, CDR1 is SNHLY and CDR2 FYNNEI. The V and J ends lost 5 bases and 2 bases respectively, with 18 bases between them. The CDR3 contains 17 residues. The CDR3 protein is CASSLALTGINTGELFF. In DNA, the CDR3 is TGTGCCAGCAGTTTAGCCCTGACAGGAATTAACACCGGGGAGCTGTTTTTT.